Here is one T cell receptor (beta chain) with its context. Its antigen remains unknown. This specimen comes from a study of T cells expressing NK-cell markers. Background on the study: One of the eight sequenced donors was seronegative, whereas the other seven were HCMV-seropositive.

Study conclusions and caveats: Leadership of the CD3+CD56-NKG2C+ fraction also belonged to these clonotypes in a handful of donors.

Germline CDR1 reads MGHRA; CDR2 reads YSYEKL. The CDR3 covers 15 residues. TCR beta cDNA was generated via 5'RACE template switching incorporating UMIs. From the 5' RACE reads, TCRdb lists one entry per CDR3 protein and no DNA. Its table records 400,000 or so distinct CDR3 sequences. The sequencing sample was made of blood T cells: a sorted CD56 or NKG2C T cell subset, CD4+ or CD8+ T cells, or bulk PBMC T cells (not recorded which). The sequence derives from a woman in her fifties or sixties in good health. The V call is TRBV4-1, the J call TRBJ2-7; the TCRdb call, TRBD1, lacks DNA for checking. CDR3 sequence: CASSQIGQASHEQYF.